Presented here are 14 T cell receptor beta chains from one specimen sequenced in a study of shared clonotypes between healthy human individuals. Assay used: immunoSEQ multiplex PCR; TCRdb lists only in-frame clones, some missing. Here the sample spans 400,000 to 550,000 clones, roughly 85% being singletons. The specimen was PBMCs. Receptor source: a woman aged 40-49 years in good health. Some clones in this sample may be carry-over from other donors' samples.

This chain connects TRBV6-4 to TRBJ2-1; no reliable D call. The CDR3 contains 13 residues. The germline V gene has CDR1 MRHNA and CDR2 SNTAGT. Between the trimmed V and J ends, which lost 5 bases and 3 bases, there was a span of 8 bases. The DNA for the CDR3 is TGTGCCAGCAGTCTTGATCTCTACAATGAGCAGTTCTTC. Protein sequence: CASSLDLYNEQFF.

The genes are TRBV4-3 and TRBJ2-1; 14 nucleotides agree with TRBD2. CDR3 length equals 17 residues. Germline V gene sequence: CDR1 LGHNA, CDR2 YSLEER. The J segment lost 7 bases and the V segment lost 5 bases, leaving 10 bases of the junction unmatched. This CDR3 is CASSLKGLAGEINEQFF. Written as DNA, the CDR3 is TGCGCCAGCAGCTTAAAGGGACTAGCGGGAGAAATTAATGAGCAGTTCTTC.

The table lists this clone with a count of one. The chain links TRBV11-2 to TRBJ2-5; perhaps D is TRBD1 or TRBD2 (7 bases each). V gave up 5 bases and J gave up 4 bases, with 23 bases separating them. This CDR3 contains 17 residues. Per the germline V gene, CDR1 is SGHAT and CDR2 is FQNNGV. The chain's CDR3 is CASSRRGQGGSGETQYF. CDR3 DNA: TGTGCCAGCAGCAGGCGGGGGCAGGGGGGTTCGGGAGAGACCCAGTACTTC.

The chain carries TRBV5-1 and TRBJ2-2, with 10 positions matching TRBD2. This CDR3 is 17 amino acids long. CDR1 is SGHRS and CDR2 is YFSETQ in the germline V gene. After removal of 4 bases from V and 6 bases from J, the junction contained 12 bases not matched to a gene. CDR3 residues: CASSVDPSGSLAGELFF. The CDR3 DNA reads TGCGCCAGCAGCGTTGACCCTAGCGGGAGTTTGGCCGGGGAGCTGTTTTTT.

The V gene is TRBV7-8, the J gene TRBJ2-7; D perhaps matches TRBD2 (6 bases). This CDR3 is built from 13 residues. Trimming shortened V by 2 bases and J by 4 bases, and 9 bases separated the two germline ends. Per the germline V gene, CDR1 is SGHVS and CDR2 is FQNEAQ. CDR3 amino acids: CASSLTLAYEQYF. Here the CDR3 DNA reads TGTGCCAGCAGCTTAACTCTAGCGTACGAGCAGTACTTC. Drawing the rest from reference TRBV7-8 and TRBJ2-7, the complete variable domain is GAGVSQSPRYKVAKRGQDVALRCDPISGHVSLFWYQQALGQGPEFLTYFQNEAQLDKSGLPSDRFFAERPEGSVSTLKIQRTQQEDSAVYLCASSLTLAYEQYFGPGTRLTVT.

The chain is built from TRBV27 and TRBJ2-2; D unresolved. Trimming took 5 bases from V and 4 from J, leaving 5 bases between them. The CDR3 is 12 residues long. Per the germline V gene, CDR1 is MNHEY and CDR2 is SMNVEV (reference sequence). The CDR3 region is CASSLFTGELFF. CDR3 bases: TGTGCCAGCAGTCTCTTCACCGGGGAGCTGTTTTTT.

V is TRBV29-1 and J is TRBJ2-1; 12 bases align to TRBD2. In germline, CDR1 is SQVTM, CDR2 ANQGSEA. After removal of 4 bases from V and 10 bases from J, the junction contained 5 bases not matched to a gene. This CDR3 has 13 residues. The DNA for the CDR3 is TGCAGCGTTGCACTAGCGGGAGGAGGGGAGCAGTTCTTC. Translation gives CSVALAGGGEQFF.

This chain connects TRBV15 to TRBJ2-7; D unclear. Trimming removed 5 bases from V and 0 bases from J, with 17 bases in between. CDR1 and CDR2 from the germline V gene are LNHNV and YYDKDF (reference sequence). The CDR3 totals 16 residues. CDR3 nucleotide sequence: TGTGCCACCAGCCGCAGAGATGGTAGAAGCTCCTACGAGCAGTACTTC. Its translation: CATSRRDGRSSYEQYF.

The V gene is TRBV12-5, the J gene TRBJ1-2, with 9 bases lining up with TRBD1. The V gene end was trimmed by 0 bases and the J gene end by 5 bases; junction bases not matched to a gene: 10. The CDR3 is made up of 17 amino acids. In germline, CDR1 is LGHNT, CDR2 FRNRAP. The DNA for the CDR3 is TGTGCTAGTGGTTTGGTAGTTCATCGGGACAGGGAATATGGCTACACCTTC. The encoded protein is CASGLVVHRDREYGYTF.

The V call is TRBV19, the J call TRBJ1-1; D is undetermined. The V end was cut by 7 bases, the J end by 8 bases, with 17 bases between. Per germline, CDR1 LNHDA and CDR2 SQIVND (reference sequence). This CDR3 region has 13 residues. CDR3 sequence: CASIPSVPGEAFF. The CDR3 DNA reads TGTGCCAGTATCCCCAGCGTTCCCGGGGAAGCTTTCTTT.

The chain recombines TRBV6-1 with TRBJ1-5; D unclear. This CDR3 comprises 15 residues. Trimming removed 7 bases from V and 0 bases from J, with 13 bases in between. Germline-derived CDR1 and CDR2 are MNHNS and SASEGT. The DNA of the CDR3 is TGTGCCAGCATTTGGTTGAGCGGTAGCAATCAGCCCCAGCATTTT. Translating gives CASIWLSGSNQPQHF.

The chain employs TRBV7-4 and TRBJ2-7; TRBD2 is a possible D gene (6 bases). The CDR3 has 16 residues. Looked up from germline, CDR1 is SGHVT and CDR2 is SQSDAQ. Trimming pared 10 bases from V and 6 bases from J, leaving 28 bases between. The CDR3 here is CAIGPLLDGGRCEQYF. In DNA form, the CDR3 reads TGTGCCATCGGACCACTCCTTGACGGAGGGCGGTGCGAGCAGTACTTC.

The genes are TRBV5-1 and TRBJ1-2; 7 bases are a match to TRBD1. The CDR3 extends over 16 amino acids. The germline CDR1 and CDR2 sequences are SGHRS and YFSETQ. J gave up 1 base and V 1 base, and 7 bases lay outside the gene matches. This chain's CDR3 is CASSLFGQGDNYGYTF. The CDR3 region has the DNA TGCGCCAGCAGCTTGTTCGGGCAGGGGGATAACTATGGCTACACCTTC.

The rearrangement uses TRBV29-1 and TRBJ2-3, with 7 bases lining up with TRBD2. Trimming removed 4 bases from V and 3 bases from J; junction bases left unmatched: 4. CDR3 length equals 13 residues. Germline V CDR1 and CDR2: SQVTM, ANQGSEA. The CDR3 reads CSVVASGTDTQYF. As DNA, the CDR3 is TGCAGCGTTGTTGCTAGCGGAACAGATACGCAGTATTTT.